These T cell receptor beta chains were read from a single sample in a study of identical twins. In TCRdb, the 5' RACE reads were re-called with MiXCR into one record per CDR3 protein. The repertoire holds about 730,000 distinct CDR3 sequences, with 21% as singletons. These data are also associated with another study on T cells expressing NK-cell markers.

The sample was PBMCs. These receptors originate from a woman aged 18-35 years in good health. The CDR3 runs from the conserved cysteine through the conserved F or W. Each record gives: clone size, D gene, V gene, CDR3 length, J gene, CDR3 DNA, CDR3 protein. D genes are given only for firm matches. The listing skips clone size in some rows; elsewhere it reads once, few, many or a size class.

>few|-|TRBV7-2|15|TRBJ2-5
TGTGCCAGCAGCCCGGGGTTCACTTCCCAAGAGACCCAGTACTTC
CASSPGFTSQETQYF
>-|TRBD2|TRBV6-1|15|TRBJ2-1
TGTGCCAGCAGCCCAAGCGGGGGTGTCACGGGCGAGCAGTTCTTC
CASSPSGGVTGEQFF
>many|-|TRBV12-3/TRBV12-4|13|TRBJ1-5
TGTGCCAGCAGTCCGTCTCTGAATCAGCCCCAGCATTTT
CASSPSLNQPQHF
>-|TRBD1|TRBV6-1|15|TRBJ2-3
TGTGCCAGCCCCATTCGGGACAGGGGAACAGATACGCAGTATTTT
CASPIRDRGTDTQYF
>-|-|TRBV5-1|13|TRBJ1-2
TGCGCCAGCAGCACCTACAGGGCATTTGGCTACACCTTC
CASSTYRAFGYTF
>-|-|TRBV25-1|15|TRBJ1-2
TGTGCCAGCAGTTACCGGGACACGGCGAACTATGGCTACACCTTC
CASSYRDTANYGYTF
>-|-|TRBV4-3|15|TRBJ2-5
TGCGCCAGCAGCCAAGACCCCGGGACCCAAGAGACCCAGTACTTC
CASSQDPGTQETQYF
>few|TRBD2|TRBV5-1|16|TRBJ2-7
TGCGCCAGCAGCTTCCCTCTAGCGGGAAGCTCCTACGAGCAGTACTTC
CASSFPLAGSSYEQYF
>few|-|TRBV9|15|TRBJ1-6
TGTGCCAGCAGCCAGCAGACAGTGGCCGATTCACCCCTCCACTTT
CASSQQTVADSPLHF
>-|TRBD2|TRBV29-1|15|TRBJ2-7
TGCAGCGTTGAAGAACTAGCGGGCAACCCCTACGAGCAGTACTTC
CSVEELAGNPYEQYF
>-|-|TRBV12-3/TRBV12-4|17|TRBJ1-2
TGTGCCTCACGATCGGGGGGCCCTGAGTCGGGTAACTATGGCTACACCTTC
CASRSGGPESGNYGYTF
>-|TRBD2|TRBV29-1|12|TRBJ2-3
TGCAGCGTTGTGGGGGGGGAGGCACAAGCGTATTTT
CSVVGGEAQAYF
>few|-|TRBV6-1|14|TRBJ2-3
TGTGCCACCAAACGACAGGCTTACACAGATACGCAGTATTTT
CATKRQAYTDTQYF
>-|-|TRBV24-1|16|TRBJ2-3
TGTGCCACCAGTGATCCCAGCGGACAGTCCACAGATACGCAGTATTTT
CATSDPSGQSTDTQYF
>many|-|TRBV20-1|13|TRBJ2-6
TGCAGTGCATTGAACTCTGGGGCCAACGTCCTGACTTTC
CSALNSGANVLTF
>-|TRBD1|TRBV25-1|13|TRBJ1-1
TGTGCCAGCAGTGTCGGGACAGGAACTGAAGCTTTCTTT
CASSVGTGTEAFF
>-|TRBD2|TRBV6-1|15|TRBJ2-1
TGTGCCAGCAGCGCTAGCGGGAACTCCTACAATGAGCAGTTCTTC
CASSASGNSYNEQFF
>many|-|TRBV29-1|15|TRBJ1-1
TGCAGCGTTATGGCCGGGTGGGGCATGAACACTGAAGCTTTCTTT
CSVMAGWGMNTEAFF
>-|-|TRBV6-1|13|TRBJ2-7
TGTGCCAGCAGCAACCGGGAGACCTACGAGCAGTACTTC
CASSNRETYEQYF
>few|TRBD1|TRBV12-3/TRBV12-4|14|TRBJ1-6
TGTGCCAGCAGTTCGACAGGGGGCGGTTCACCCCTCCACTTT
CASSSTGGGSPLHF
>few|TRBD1|TRBV20-1|18|TRBJ1-2
TGCAGTGCTCCGAAACCGGGAGGGACAGGGGACTATAACTATGGCTACACCTTC
CSAPKPGGTGDYNYGYTF
>-|TRBD1|TRBV20-1|12|TRBJ2-3
TGCAGTGCTAGTCACAGGGGTGATACGCAGTATTTT
CSASHRGDTQYF
>-|TRBD1|TRBV5-6|16|TRBJ1-1
TGTGCCAGCAGCTTTGAAACAGGGGGCTTGGTCACTGAAGCTTTCTTT
CASSFETGGLVTEAFF
>few|TRBD2|TRBV6-2/TRBV6-3|19|TRBJ2-1
TGTGCCAGCCTAGGACTAGCGGGAGACCACAAGATGACCTACAATGAGCAGTTCTTC
CASLGLAGDHKMTYNEQFF
>-|-|TRBV6-5|11|TRBJ1-1
TGTGCCAGCAGTGGACACGCTGAAGCTTTCTTT
CASSGHAEAFF
>-|-|TRBV6-5|15|TRBJ1-2
TGTGCCAGCAGTTCGCCCGCCAGGGAGGGTTGGGGCTACACCTTC
CASSSPAREGWGYTF
>few|-|TRBV10-3|14|TRBJ2-7
TGTGCCATCAGTGAGCAGCGCTCCTCCTACGAGCAGTACTTC
CAISEQRSSYEQYF
>-|-|TRBV5-1|12|TRBJ2-1
TGCGCCAGCAGCAAGCCGGGAGATGAGCAGTTCTTC
CASSKPGDEQFF
>few|-|TRBV29-1|11|TRBJ1-4
TGCAGCCCCCTAGTCGGACAAAAACTGTTTTTT
CSPLVGQKLFF
>-|TRBD1|TRBV9|13|TRBJ2-7
TGTGCCAGCAGCGGGGACAGGGCCTCCGAGCAGTACTTC
CASSGDRASEQYF
>-|TRBD2|TRBV6-1|16|TRBJ2-7
TGTGCCAGCAGCAACAAAGGACTAGCGGGGGACTACGAGCAGTACTTC
CASSNKGLAGDYEQYF
>few|-|TRBV20-1|16|TRBJ2-1
TGCAGTGCGGAGGAGGGAGGGGGGAGCTCCTACAATGAGCAGTTCTTC
CSAEEGGGSSYNEQFF
>-|-|TRBV29-1|12|TRBJ2-7
TGCAGCGTTGAAACGGCGACCTACGAGCAGTACTTC
CSVETATYEQYF
>-|-|TRBV29-1|11|TRBJ2-1
TGCAGCGGCCCGGGGGCAACTGAGCAGTTCTTC
CSGPGATEQFF
>many|-|TRBV5-4|13|TRBJ2-1
TGTGCCAGCAGGCTTGACTCCTACAATGAGCAGTTCTTC
CASRLDSYNEQFF
>few|TRBD1|TRBV15|19|TRBJ2-1
TGTGCCACCAGCAGAGATGGTATTAAATGGGACAGCCGTAGGAATGAGCAGTTCTTC
CATSRDGIKWDSRRNEQFF
>-|TRBD1|TRBV9|15|TRBJ1-1
TGTGCCAGCAGCGCTCAGGGACAGGGGAACACTGAAGCTTTCTTT
CASSAQGQGNTEAFF
>-|-|TRBV5-8|12|TRBJ1-2
TGTGCCAGCAGCTTGAGGGACCGATCCTACACCTTC
CASSLRDRSYTF
>-|-|TRBV5-1|14|TRBJ2-7
TGCGCCAGCAGCTTGACACCACGCTCCTACGAGCAGTACTTC
CASSLTPRSYEQYF
>few|-|TRBV12-3/TRBV12-4|15|TRBJ1-4
TGTGCCAGCAGTTTAGAGGGCGGATTAGATGAAAAACTGTTTTTT
CASSLEGGLDEKLFF
>many|-|TRBV5-1|13|TRBJ2-5
TGTGCCAGCAGCTTAGTAGGGGGGGAGACCCAGTACTTC
CASSLVGGETQYF
>-|-|TRBV20-1|13|TRBJ1-4
TGCAGTGCCGAGGGCCGGATGGGTGAAAAACTGTTTTTT
CSAEGRMGEKLFF
>-|-|TRBV5-1|16|TRBJ2-4
TGCGCCAGCAGCTTAGGAGGGGGGGCCGCCAAAAACATTCAGTACTTC
CASSLGGGAAKNIQYF
>-|-|TRBV7-3|15|TRBJ2-2
TGTGCCAGCTCTAACGGGGGGACACGTACCGGGGAGCTGTTTTTT
CASSNGGTRTGELFF
>few|TRBD1|TRBV7-2|14|TRBJ2-3
TGTGCCAGCAGCCAAGGACAGGGACCTTATACGCAGTATTTT
CASSQGQGPYTQYF
>few|-|TRBV7-2|14|TRBJ1-5
TGTGCCAGTAAGCCTGAGGGGATAGGCCAGCCCCAGCATTTT
CASKPEGIGQPQHF
>-|TRBD1|TRBV2|19|TRBJ2-1
TGTGCCAGCAGTGGTTCCGGGACAGGCCCTCGTAGCTCCTACAATGAGCAGTTCTTC
CASSGSGTGPRSSYNEQFF
>many|-|TRBV2|12|TRBJ2-1
TGTGCCAGCAAAGGCTCCTACAATGAGCAGTTCTTC
CASKGSYNEQFF
>few|-|TRBV7-9|14|TRBJ2-7
TGTGCCAGCAGCCTAGGGTCGCGGGGCTACGAGCAGTACTTC
CASSLGSRGYEQYF
>many|TRBD2|TRBV7-9|15|TRBJ2-5
TGTGCCAGCAGCCTAAAAACTAGCGGGAAAGAGACCCAGTACTTC
CASSLKTSGKETQYF
>-|TRBD2|TRBV6-5|17|TRBJ2-1
TGTGCCAGCAGCTTGACTAGCGGGGGATATACAATGAATGAGCAGTTCTTC
CASSLTSGGYTMNEQFF
>many|-|TRBV12-3/TRBV12-4|15|TRBJ1-2
TGTGCCAGCTCTCCCAGGGCATTTGCTAACTATGGCTACACCTTC
CASSPRAFANYGYTF
>few|-|TRBV20-1|14|TRBJ2-7
TGCAGTGCCTCGGGGACACAAAACTCCTACGAGCAGTACTTC
CSASGTQNSYEQYF
>many|TRBD2|TRBV20-1|15|TRBJ2-7
TGCAGTGCTAGAGATAGCGGGGGGGCGTCCTACGAGCAGTACTTC
CSARDSGGASYEQYF
>many|-|TRBV20-1|14|TRBJ2-1
TGCAGTGCTAGAGTATCGAGCGGGTTGGGTGAGCAGTTCTTC
CSARVSSGLGEQFF